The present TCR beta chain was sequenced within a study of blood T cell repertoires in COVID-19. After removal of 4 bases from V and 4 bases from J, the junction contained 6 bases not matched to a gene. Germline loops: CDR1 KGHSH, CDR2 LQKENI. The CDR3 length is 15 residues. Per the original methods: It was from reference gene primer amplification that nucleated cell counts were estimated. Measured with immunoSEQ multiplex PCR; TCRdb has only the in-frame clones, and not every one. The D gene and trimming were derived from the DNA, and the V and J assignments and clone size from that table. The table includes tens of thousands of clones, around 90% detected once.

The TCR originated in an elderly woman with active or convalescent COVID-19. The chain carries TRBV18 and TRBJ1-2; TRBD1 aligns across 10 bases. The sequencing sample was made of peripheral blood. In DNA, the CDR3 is TGTGCCAGCTCACAAGACAGGGGGCTCGGCTATGGCTACACCTTC. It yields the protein CASSQDRGLGYGYTF.